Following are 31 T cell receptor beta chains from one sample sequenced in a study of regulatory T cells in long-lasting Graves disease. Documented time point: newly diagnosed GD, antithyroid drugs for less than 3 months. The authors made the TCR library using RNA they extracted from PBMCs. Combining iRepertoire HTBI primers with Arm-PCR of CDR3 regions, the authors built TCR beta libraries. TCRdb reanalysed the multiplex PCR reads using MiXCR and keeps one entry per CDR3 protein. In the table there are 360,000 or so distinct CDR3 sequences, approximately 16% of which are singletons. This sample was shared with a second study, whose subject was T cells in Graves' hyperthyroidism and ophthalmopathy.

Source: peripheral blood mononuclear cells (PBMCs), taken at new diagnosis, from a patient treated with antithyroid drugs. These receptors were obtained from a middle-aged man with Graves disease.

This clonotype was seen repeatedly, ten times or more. This chain's CDR3 is CASSQGLGANTGELFF. CDR3 bases: TGCGCCAGCAGCCAAGGCCTCGGGGCGAACACCGGGGAGCTGTTTTTT. The J gene is TRBJ2-2, the V gene TRBV4-3; maybe TRBD2 (5 bases). V shed 1 base and J shed 0 bases, with 9 bases lying between them. The CDR3 runs to 16 residues. CDR1 and CDR2 (germline): LGHNA, YSLEER.

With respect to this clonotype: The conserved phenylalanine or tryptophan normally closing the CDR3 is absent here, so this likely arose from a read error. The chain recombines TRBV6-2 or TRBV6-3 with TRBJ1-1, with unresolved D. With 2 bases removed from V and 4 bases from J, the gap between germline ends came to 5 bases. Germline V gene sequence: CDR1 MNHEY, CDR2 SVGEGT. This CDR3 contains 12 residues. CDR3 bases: TGTGCCAGCAGTTACGCCGGCACTGAAGCTTTCCTT. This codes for CASSYAGTEAFL.

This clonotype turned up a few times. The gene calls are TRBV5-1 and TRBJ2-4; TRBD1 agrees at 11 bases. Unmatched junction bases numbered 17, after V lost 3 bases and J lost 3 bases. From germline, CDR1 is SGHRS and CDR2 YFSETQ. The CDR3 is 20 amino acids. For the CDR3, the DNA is TGCGCCAGCAGCTCAACGCCGGGACAGGGGGTATCTCAGGTCAAAAACATTCAGTACTTC. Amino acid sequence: CASSSTPGQGVSQVKNIQYF.

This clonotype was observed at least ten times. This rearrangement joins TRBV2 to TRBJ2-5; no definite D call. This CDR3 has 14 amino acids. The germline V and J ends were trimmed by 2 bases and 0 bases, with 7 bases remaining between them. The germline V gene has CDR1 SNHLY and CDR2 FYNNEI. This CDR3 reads CASSENEYQETQYF. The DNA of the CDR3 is TGTGCCAGCAGTGAAAACGAGTACCAAGAGACCCAGTACTTC. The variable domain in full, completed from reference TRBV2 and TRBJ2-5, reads EPEVTQTPSHQVTQMGQEVILRCVPISNHLYFYWYRQILGQKVEFLVSFYNNEISEKSEIFDDQFSVERPDGSNFTLKIRSTKLEDSAMYFCASSENEYQETQYFGPGTRLLVL.

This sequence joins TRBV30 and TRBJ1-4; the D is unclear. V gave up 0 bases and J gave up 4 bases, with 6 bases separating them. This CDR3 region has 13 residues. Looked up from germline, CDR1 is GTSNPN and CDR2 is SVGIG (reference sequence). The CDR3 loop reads CAWSVRVNEKLFF. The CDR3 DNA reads TGTGCCTGGAGTGTACGGGTTAATGAAAAACTGTTTTTT.

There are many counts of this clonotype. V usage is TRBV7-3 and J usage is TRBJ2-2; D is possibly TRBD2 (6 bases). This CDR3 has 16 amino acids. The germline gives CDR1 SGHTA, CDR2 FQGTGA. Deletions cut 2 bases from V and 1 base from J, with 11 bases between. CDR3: CASSLSPGENTGELFF. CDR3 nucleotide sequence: TGTGCCAGCAGCTTATCGCCGGGGGAGAACACCGGGGAGCTGTTTTTT.

The CDR3 DNA sequence: TGCGCCAGCAGCCAAGACGCAGGGTACGAAGCTTTCTTT. Translation gives CASSQDAGYEAFF. The chain recombines TRBV4-3 with TRBJ1-1; TRBD1 is a possible D gene (5 bases). The germline V and J ends were trimmed by 0 bases and 8 bases, with 10 bases remaining between them. Per germline, CDR1 LGHNA and CDR2 YSLEER. The CDR3 loop spans 13 amino acids.

CDR3 sequence: CASAGQAGQPQHF. In nucleotides, the CDR3 is TGTGCCAGCGCCGGGCAGGCAGGGCAGCCCCAGCATTTT. This sequence joins TRBV6-1 and TRBJ1-5; weak D call: TRBD1 (5 bases). This CDR3 has 13 amino acids. The V end lost 8 bases, the J end lost 7 bases, and 15 bases lay between the germline ends. The germline V gene has CDR1 MNHNS and CDR2 SASEGT.

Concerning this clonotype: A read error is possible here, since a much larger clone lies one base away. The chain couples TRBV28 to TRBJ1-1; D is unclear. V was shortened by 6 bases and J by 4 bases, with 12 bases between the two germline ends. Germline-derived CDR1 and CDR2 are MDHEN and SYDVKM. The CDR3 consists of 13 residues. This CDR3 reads CASSPQHLTEAFF. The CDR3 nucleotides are TGTGCCAGCAGCCCACAACACCTCACTGAAGCTTTCTTT.

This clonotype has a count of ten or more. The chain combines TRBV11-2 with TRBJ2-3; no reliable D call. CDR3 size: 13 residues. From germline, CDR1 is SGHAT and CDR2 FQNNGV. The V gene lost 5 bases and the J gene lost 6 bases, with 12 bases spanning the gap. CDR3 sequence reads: CASSVTAEDTQYF. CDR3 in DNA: TGTGCCAGCAGCGTGACGGCGGAGGATACGCAGTATTTT. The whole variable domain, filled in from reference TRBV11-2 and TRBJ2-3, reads EAGVAQSPRYKIIEKRQSVAFWCNPISGHATLYWYQQILGQGPKLLIQFQNNGVVDDSQLPKDRFSAERLKGVDSTLKIQPAKLEDSAVYLCASSVTAEDTQYFGPGTRLTVL.

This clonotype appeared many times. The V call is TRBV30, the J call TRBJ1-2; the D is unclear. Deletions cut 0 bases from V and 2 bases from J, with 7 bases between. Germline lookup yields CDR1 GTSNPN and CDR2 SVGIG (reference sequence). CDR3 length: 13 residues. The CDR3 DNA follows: TGTGCCTGGAGTGTAGGAGACAACTATGGCTACACCTTC. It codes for CAWSVGDNYGYTF.

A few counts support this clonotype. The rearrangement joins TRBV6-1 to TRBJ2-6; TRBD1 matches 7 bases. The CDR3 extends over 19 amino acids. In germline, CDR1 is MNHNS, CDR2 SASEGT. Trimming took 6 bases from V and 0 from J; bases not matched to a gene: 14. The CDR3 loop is CASRLALGQESSGANVLTF. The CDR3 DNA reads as TGTGCCAGCAGGCTTGCATTAGGACAGGAAAGCTCTGGGGCCAACGTCCTGACTTTC.

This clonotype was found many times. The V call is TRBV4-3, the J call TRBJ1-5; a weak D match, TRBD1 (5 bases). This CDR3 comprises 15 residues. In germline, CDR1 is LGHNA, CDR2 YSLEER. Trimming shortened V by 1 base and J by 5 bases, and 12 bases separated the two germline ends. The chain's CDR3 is CASSQVPSGDQPQHF. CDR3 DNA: TGCGCCAGCAGCCAAGTTCCCTCGGGGGATCAGCCCCAGCATTTT.

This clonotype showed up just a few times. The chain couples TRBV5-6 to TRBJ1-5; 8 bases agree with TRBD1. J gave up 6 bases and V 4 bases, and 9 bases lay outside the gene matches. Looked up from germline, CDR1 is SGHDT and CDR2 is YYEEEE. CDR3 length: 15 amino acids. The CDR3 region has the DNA TGTGCCAGCAGCCAGGACAGGGTCCCAGGTCAGCCCCAGCATTTT. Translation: CASSQDRVPGQPQHF.

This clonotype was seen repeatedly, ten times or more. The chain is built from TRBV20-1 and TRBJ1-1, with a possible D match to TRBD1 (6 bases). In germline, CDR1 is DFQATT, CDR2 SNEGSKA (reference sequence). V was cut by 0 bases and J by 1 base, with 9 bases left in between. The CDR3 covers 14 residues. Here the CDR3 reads CSARDTGWNTEAFF. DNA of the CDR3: TGCAGTGCTAGAGATACAGGGTGGAACACTGAAGCTTTCTTT.

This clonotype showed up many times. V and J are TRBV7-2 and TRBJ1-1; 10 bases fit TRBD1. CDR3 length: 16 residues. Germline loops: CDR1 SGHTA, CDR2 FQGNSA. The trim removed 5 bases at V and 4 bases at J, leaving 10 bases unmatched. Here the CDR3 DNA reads TGTGCCAGCAGCCTCCACTCGACAGGGGGCGGCACTGAAGCTTTCTTT. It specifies CASSLHSTGGGTEAFF.

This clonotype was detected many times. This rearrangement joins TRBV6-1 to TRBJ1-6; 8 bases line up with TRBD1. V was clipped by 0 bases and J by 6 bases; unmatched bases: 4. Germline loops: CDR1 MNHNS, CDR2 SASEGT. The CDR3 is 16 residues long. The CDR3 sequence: CASSEAGQAANSPLHF. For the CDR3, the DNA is TGTGCCAGCAGTGAAGCGGGACAGGCGGCTAATTCACCCCTCCACTTT.

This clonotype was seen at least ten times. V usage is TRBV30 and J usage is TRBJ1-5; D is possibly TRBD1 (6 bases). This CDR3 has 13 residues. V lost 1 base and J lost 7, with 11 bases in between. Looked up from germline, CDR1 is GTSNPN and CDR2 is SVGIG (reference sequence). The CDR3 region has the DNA TGTGCCTGGAGTGAGGGGGGCGGACAGCCCCAGCATTTT. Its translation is CAWSEGGGQPQHF. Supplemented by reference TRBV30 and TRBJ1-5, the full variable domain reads SQTIHQWPATLVQPVGSPLSLECTVEGTSNPNLYWYRQAAGRGLQLLFYSVGIGQISSEVPQNLSASRPQDRQFILSSKKLLLSDSGFYLCAWSEGGGQPQHFGDGTRLSIL.

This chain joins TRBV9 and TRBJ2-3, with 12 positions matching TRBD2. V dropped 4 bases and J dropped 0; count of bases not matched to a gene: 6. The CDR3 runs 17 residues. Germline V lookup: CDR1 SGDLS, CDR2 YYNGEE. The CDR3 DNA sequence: TGTGCCAGCAGCCCTTTCGGACTAGCGGGGAGCACAGATACGCAGTATTTT. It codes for CASSPFGLAGSTDTQYF.

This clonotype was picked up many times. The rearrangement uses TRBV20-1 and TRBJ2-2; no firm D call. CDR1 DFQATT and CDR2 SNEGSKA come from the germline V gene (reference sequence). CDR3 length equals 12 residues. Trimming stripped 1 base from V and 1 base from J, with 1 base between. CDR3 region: CSARGNTGELFF. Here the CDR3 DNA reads TGCAGTGCTAGAGGGAACACCGGGGAGCTGTTTTTT.

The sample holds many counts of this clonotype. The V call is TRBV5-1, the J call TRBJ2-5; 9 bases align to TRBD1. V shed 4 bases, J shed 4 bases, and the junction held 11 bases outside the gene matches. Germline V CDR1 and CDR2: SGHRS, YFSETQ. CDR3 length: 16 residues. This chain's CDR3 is CASSVSGTGIPETQYF. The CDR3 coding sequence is TGCGCCAGCAGCGTTTCCGGGACAGGGATCCCAGAGACCCAGTACTTC.

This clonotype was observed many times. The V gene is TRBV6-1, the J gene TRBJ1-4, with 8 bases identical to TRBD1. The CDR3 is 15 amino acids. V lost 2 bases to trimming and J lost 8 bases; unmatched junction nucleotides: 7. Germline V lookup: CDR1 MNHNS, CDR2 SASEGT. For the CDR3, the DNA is TGTGCCAGCAGTGAACCGGGACAGGCGGGGGAAAAACTGTTTTTT. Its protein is CASSEPGQAGEKLFF.

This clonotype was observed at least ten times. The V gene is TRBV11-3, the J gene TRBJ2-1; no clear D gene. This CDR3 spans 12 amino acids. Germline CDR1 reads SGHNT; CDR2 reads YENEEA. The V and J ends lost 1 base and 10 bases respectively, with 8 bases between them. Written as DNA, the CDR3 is TGTGCCAGCAGCTTAGGGGCCACGGAGCAGTTCTTC. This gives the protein CASSLGATEQFF.

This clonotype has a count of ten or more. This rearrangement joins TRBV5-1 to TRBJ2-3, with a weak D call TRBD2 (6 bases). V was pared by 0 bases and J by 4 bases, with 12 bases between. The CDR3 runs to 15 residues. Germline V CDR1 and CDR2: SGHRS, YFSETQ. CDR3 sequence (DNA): TGCGCCAGCAGCTTGGTCGGGGGTGGGGCAGATACGCAGTATTTT. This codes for CASSLVGGGADTQYF.

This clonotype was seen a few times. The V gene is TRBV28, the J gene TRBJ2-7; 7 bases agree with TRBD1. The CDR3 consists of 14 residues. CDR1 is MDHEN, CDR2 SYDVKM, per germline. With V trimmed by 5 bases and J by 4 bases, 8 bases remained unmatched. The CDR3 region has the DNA TGTGCCAGCAGTCTCCCGGCAGGGGGATACGAGCAGTACTTC. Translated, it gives CASSLPAGGYEQYF. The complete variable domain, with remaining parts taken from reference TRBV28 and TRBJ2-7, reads DVKVTQSSRYLVKRTGEKVFLECVQDMDHENMFWYRQDPGLGLRLIYFSYDVKMKEKGDIPEGYSVSREKKERFSLILESASTNQTSMYLCASSLPAGGYEQYFGPGTRLTVT.

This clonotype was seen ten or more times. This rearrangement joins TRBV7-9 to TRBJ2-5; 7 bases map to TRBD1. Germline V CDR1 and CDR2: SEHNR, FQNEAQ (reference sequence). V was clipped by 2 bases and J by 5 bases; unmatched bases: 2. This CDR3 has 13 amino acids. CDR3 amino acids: CASSLTTGETQYF. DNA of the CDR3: TGTGCCAGCAGCTTAACGACAGGGGAGACCCAGTACTTC.

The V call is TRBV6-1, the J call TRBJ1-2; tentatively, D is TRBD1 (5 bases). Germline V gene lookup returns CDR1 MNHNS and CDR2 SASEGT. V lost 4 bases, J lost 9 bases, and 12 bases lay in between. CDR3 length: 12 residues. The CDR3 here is CASSVGRVSYTF. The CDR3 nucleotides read TGTGCCAGCAGTGTCGGCAGGGTCAGCTACACCTTC.

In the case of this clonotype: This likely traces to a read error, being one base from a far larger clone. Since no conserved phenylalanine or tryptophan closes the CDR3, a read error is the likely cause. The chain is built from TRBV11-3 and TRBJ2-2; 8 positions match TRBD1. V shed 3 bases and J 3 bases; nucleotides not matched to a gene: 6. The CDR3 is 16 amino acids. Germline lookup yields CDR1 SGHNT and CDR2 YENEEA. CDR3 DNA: TGTGCCAGCAGCTTCAGACAGGGGATGGACACCGGGGAGCTGTTTCTT. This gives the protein CASSFRQGMDTGELFL.

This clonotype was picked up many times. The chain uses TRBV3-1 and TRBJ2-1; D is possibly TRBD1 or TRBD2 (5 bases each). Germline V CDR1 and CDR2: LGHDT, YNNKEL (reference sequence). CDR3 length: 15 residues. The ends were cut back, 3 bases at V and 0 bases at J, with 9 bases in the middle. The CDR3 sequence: CASSQGPSSYNEQFF. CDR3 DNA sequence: TGTGCCAGCAGCCAGGGACCCAGCTCCTACAATGAGCAGTTCTTC.

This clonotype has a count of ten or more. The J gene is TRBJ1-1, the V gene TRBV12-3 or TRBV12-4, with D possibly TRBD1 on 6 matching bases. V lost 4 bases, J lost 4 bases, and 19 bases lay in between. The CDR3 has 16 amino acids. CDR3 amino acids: CASSSFGGAEGTEAFF. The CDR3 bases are TGTGCCAGCAGTTCCTTTGGGGGGGCCGAGGGCACTGAAGCTTTCTTT.

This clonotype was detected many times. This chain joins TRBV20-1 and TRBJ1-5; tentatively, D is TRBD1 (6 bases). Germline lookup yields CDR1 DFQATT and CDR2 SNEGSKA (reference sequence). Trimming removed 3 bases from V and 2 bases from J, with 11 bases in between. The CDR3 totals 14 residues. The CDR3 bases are TGCAGTGCTAGGCCGGGGGCGGGCAATCAGCCCCAGCATTTT. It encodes CSARPGAGNQPQHF.